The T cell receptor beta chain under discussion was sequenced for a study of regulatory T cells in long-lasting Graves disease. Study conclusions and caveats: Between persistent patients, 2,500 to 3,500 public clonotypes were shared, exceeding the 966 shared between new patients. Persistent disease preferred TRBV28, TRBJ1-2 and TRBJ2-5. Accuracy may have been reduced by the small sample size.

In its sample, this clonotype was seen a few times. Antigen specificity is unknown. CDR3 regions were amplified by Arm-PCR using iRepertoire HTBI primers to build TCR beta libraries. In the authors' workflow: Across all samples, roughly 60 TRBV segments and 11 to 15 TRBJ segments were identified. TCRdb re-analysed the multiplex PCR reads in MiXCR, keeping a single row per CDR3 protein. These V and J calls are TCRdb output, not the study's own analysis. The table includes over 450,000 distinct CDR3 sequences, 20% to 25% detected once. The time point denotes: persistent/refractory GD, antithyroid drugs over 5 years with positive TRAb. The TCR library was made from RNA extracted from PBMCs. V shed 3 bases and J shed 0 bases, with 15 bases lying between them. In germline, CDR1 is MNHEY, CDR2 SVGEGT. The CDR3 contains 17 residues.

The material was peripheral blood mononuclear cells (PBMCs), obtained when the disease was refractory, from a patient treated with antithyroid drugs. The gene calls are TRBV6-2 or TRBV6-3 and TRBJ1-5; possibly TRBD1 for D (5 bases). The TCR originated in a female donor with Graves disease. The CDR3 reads CASSYSRENYSNQPQHF. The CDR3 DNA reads TGTGCCAGCAGTTATTCCAGGGAGAATTATAGCAATCAGCCCCAGCATTTT.